This TCR beta chain was profiled in a study of cytotoxic CD8 clonotypes in ibrutinib-treated CLL. A word on this clone: Other DNA variants within this sample encode the same CDR3.

The germline CDR1 and CDR2 sequences are KGHSH and LQKENI. V lost 3 bases and J lost 0, with 3 bases in between. This CDR3 has 13 amino acids. This table comes from immunoSEQ multiplex PCR, and its TCRdb copy is limited to in-frame clones, with some not included. Among some 130,000 clones, roughly 85% were seen once, and the ten largest hold over 2%. This TCR derives from a human donor with chronic lymphocytic leukemia. This rearrangement joins TRBV18 to TRBJ1-5, with unresolved D. Sequencing was performed on PBMCs, taken after 24 months of ibrutinib treatment. Here the CDR3 DNA reads TGTGCCAGCTCACCGGATAGCAATCAGCCCCAGCATTTT. The encoded protein is CASSPDSNQPQHF.